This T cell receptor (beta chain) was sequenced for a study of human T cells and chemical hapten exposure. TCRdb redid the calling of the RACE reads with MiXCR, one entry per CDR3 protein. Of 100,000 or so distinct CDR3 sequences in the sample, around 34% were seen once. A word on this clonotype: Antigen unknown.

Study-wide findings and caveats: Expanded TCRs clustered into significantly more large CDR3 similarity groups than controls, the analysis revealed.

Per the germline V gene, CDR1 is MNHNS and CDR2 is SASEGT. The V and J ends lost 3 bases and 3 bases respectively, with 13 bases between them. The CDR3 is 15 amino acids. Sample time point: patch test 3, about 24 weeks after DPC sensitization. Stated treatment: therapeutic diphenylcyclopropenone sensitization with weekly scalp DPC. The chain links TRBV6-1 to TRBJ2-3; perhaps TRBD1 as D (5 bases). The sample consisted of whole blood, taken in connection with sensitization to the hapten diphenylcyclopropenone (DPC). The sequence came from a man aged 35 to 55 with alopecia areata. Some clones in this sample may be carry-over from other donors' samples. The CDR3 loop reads CASSDRQGWTDTQYF. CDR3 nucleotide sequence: TGTGCCAGCAGTGATCGTCAGGGCTGGACAGATACGCAGTATTTT.